This TCR beta chain was recorded in a study of cytomegalovirus exposure and HLA in healthy donors. Study-wide points: HLA restriction was apparent for most CMV-associated TCR beta chains in a later analysis. In an earlier analysis, about 90% or about 30%: the productive usage of most TCR beta V segments.

Germline CDR1 is LGHNA and CDR2 is YSLEER. J lost 5 bases, V lost 0 bases, and 9 bases had no gene match. The CDR3 runs to 17 residues. The study ran its PCR with 60 Vbeta and 13 Jbeta primers. The method was immunoSEQ multiplex PCR; TCRdb's version includes in-frame clones alone and lacks a portion of them. The sample has over 100,000 clones; roughly 67% are singletons. This clone was observed once. As yet, its antigen is unknown. What was sequenced was PBMCs. The chain uses TRBV4-3 and TRBJ1-5; 8 positions agree with TRBD1. The sequence came from a man aged 35-49 years in good health and CMV-seronegative. CDR3 DNA sequence: TGCGCCAGCAGCCAAGATAGGGGAGGGACAGGCGATCAGCCCCAGCATTTT. As protein: CASSQDRGGTGDQPQHF.